This TCR beta chain was captured in a study of shared clonotypes between healthy human individuals. The assay was immunoSEQ multiplex PCR, and TCRdb's table has in-frame clones only and misses some. The data show about 530,000 clones, around 96% seen once. The CDR3 has 13 residues. Trimming shortened V by 4 bases and J by 0 bases, and 4 bases separated the two germline ends. CDR1 and CDR2 from the germline V gene are LNHDA and SQIVND (reference sequence). The clonotype originates from a woman aged 25 to 39 in good health. The rearrangement links TRBV19 to TRBJ2-1; D is ambiguous. The sample taken for sequencing was naive CD4+ T cells sorted from blood. As for subset: CD45RA+ positively selected. The CDR3 DNA follows: TGTGCCAGTAGTAAGATCTCCTACAATGAGCAGTTCTTC. Translation: CASSKISYNEQFF.